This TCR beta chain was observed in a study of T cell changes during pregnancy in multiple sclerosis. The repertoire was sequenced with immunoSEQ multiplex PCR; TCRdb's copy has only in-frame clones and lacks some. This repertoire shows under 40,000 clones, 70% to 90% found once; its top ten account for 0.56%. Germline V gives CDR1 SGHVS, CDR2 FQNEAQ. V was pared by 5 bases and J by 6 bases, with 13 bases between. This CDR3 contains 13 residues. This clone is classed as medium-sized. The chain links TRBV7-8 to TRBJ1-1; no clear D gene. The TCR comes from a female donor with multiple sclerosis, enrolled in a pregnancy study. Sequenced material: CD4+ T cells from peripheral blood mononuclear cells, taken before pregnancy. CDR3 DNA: TGTGCCAGCAGCCCCCCCCGAGGAGCTGAAGCTTTCTTT. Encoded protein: CASSPPRGAEAFF. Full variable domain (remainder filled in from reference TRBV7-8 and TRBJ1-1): GAGVSQSPRYKVAKRGQDVALRCDPISGHVSLFWYQQALGQGPEFLTYFQNEAQLDKSGLPSDRFFAERPEGSVSTLKIQRTQQEDSAVYLCASSPPRGAEAFFGQGTRLTVV.